This T cell receptor (beta chain) was captured in a study of blood T cells in healthy people across ages. Looked up from germline, CDR1 is MNHEY and CDR2 is SVGEGT. The V end lost 4 bases, the J end lost 6 bases, and 12 bases lay between the germline ends. This CDR3 has 13 residues. Notes on the study in general: The unknown donor CMV status may have confounded expanded clonotype changes.

Comment on this clonotype: Antigen specificity is unknown.

Donors gave around 9.3 milliliters of peripheral blood apiece. The second PCR ran roughly 6 to 11 cycles with a sample-barcoded 5' primer and J-beta primers. TCRdb fed the 5' RACE reads into MiXCR, producing one record per CDR3 protein. The table records roughly 2 million distinct CDR3 sequences, around 48% of them present only once. The V and J genes are TRBV6-2 or TRBV6-3 and TRBJ1-2, with unresolved D. Sequencing was performed on blood. This sequence was found in a woman aged 40 to 50 in good health. The CDR3 DNA is TGTGCCAGCAGTTTCAGTGCTGGGCATGGCTACACCTTC. Translated, it gives CASSFSAGHGYTF.